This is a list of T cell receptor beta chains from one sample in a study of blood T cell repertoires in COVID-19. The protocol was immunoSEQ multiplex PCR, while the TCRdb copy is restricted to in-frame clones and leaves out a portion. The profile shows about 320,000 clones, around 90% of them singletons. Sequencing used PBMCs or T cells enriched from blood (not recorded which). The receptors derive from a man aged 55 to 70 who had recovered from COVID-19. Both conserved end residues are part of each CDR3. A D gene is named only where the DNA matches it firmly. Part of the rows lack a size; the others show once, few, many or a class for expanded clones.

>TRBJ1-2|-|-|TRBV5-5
TGTGCCAGCAGCTTGTTAGTAGGAGACTATGGCTACACCTTC
CASSLLVGDYGYTF
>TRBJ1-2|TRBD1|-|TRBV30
TGTGCCTACTTAAACAGGGGGTTATTCTATGGCTACACCTTC
CAYLNRGLFYGYTF
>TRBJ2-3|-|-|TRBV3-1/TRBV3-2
TGTGCCAGCAGCTATTGGGCTAGCACAGATACGCAGTATTTT
CASSYWASTDTQYF
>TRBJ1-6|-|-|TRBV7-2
TGTGCCAGCAGCTTAGCCGTAGGGGTGAGAAATTCACCCCTCCACTTT
CASSLAVGVRNSPLHF
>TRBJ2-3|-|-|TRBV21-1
TGTGCCAGCAGCAAATCGGGGGGGCTAGCGGGCAGCACAGATACGCAGTATTTT
CASSKSGGLAGSTDTQYF
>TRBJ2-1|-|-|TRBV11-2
TGTGCCAGCAGCTCTGCCGCCGGGGGGCCTGAGCAGTTCTTC
CASSSAAGGPEQFF
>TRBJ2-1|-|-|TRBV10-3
TGTGCCATCAGTGCCCCGCCCGACCGGGGTACCTACAATGAGCAGTTCTTC
CAISAPPDRGTYNEQFF
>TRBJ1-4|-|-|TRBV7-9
TGTGCCAGCAGCTCTTCGGTAGCAACTAATGAAAAACTGTTTTTT
CASSSSVATNEKLFF
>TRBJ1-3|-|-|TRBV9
TGTGCCAGCAGCGCAATGATGGCAAGGGGGTCTGGAAACACCATATATTTT
CASSAMMARGSGNTIYF
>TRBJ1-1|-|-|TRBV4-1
TGCGCCAGCAGCCAAGAATTTTTTGCGGTGGCCACTGAAGCTTTCTTT
CASSQEFFAVATEAFF
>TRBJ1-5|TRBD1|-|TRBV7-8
TGTGCCAGCAGCTCCCCGGGACAGGTTAATCAGCCCCAGCATTTT
CASSSPGQVNQPQHF
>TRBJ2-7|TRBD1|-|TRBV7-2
TGTGCCAGCAGCTTAGCGCGGGCAGGGGGCAACGAGCAGTACTTC
CASSLARAGGNEQYF
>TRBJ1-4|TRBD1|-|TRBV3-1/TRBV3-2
TGTGCCAGCAGCCACATAGACAGGGCGCGAACTAATGAAAAACTGTTTTTT
CASSHIDRARTNEKLFF
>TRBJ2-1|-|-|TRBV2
TGTGCCAGCAGTGAACGGGTGGCCCGGAACAATGAGCAGTTCTTC
CASSERVARNNEQFF
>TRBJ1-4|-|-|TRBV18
TGTGCCAGCTCTGGCGACGTCGGGAATGAAAAACTGTTTTTT
CASSGDVGNEKLFF
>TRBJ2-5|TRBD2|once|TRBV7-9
TGTGCCAGCGGAATGGGGACTAGCGGGAGTCGTCGGGAGACCCAGTACTTC
CASGMGTSGSRRETQYF
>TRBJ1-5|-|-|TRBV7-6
TGTGCCAGCAGCTTAGGGGAAGGGAGGGTTCAGCCCCAGCATTTT
CASSLGEGRVQPQHF
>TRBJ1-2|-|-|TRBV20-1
TGCAGTGCTAGACCCCCTAGTGGCTACACCTTC
CSARPPSGYTF
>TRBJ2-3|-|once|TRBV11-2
TGTGCCAGCAGCTTAGATCGCTTCCAGGCTAGCACAGATACGCAGTATTTT
CASSLDRFQASTDTQYF
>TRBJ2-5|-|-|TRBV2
TGTGCCAGCAGTCCTGGCAGGCAAGAGACCCAGTACTTC
CASSPGRQETQYF
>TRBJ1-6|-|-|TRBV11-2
TGTGCCAGCAGCCAACAGGCGAACAATTCACCCCTCCACTTT
CASSQQANNSPLHF
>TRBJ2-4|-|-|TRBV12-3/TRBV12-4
TGTGCCAGCCACTCCGGGACAAAAAACATTCAGTACTTC
CASHSGTKNIQYF
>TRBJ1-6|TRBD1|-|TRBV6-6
TGTGCCAGCAGTACAGGACAGGTTCTTTATAATTCACCCCTCCACTTT
CASSTGQVLYNSPLHF
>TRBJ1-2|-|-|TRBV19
TGTGCCAGTAGTCCCGCCGGGACACCTAACTATGGCTACACCTTC
CASSPAGTPNYGYTF
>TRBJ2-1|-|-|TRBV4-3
TGCGCCAGCAGCCAAGATTGGGGAGTGGATAACGGTAGCGAGCAGTTCTTC
CASSQDWGVDNGSEQFF
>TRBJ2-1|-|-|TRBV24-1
TGTGCCACCAGTGACGACGAATTAGTGCCGGGAGTGTCCTACAATGAGCAGTTCTTC
CATSDDELVPGVSYNEQFF
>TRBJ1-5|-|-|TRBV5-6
TGTGCCAGCAGCTTTCGTGGGCACAATCAGCCCCAGCATTTT
CASSFRGHNQPQHF
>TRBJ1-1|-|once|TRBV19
TGTGCCAGTAACGGATTAAAACAGAACTTGAACACTGAAGCTTTCTTT
CASNGLKQNLNTEAFF
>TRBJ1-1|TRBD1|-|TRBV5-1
TGCGCCAGCAGCTTAGTCAGGGGGTCGGGGAACACTGAAGCTTTCTTT
CASSLVRGSGNTEAFF
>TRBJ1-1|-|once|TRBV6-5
TGTGCCAGCACCTACGGGGGGTGGGGCACTGAAGCTTTCTTT
CASTYGGWGTEAFF
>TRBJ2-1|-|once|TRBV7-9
TGTGCCAGCAGCTTAAGTTGGGCGGGGCAGTTCTTC
CASSLSWAGQFF
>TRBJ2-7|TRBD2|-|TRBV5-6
TGTGCCAGCAGCTTGGGGGTCCTGAAACTAGCGGGTATGTACGAGCAGTACTTC
CASSLGVLKLAGMYEQYF
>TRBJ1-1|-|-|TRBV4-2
TGTGCCAGCAGCCAAGGTGGTCTAGGCTTGAACACTGAAGCTTTCTTT
CASSQGGLGLNTEAFF
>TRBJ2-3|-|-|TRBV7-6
TGTGCCAGCAGCTCCAACTTAGCGGATACGCAGTATTTT
CASSSNLADTQYF
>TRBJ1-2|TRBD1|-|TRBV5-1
TGCGCCAGCAGCCACGGGACAGGGAACGGCTACACCTTC
CASSHGTGNGYTF
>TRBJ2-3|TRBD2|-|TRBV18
TGTGCCAGCTCACGACTAGCGGGAAACACAGATACGCAGTATTTT
CASSRLAGNTDTQYF
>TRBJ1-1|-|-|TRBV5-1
TGCGCCAGCAGTCTGGCCTCGAACACTGAAGCTTTCTTT
CASSLASNTEAFF
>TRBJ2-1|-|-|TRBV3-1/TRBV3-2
TGTGCCAGCAGCCTAGATAGCGGAACCTACAATGAGCAGTTCTTC
CASSLDSGTYNEQFF
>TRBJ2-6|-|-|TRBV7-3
TGTGCCAGCTCCCGAGACTCTGGGGCCAACGTCCTGACTTTC
CASSRDSGANVLTF
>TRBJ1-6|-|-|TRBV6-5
TGTGCCAGCAGAGAGGGCTCCTATAATTCACCCCTCCACTTT
CASREGSYNSPLHF
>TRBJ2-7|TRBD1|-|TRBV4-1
TGCGCCAGCAGCCCGAGACAGGGGGCACCCGAGCAGTACTTC
CASSPRQGAPEQYF
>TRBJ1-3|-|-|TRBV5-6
TGTGCCAGCAGCCCTAGAGGGGGAAATTCTGGAAACACCATATATTTT
CASSPRGGNSGNTIYF
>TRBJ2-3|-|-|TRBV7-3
TGTGCCAGCAGCCGATCTGGACAGAGCACAGATACGCAGTATTTT
CASSRSGQSTDTQYF
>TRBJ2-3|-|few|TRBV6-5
TGTGCCAGCAGTTACTCCCGGAGCACAGATACGCAGTATTTT
CASSYSRSTDTQYF